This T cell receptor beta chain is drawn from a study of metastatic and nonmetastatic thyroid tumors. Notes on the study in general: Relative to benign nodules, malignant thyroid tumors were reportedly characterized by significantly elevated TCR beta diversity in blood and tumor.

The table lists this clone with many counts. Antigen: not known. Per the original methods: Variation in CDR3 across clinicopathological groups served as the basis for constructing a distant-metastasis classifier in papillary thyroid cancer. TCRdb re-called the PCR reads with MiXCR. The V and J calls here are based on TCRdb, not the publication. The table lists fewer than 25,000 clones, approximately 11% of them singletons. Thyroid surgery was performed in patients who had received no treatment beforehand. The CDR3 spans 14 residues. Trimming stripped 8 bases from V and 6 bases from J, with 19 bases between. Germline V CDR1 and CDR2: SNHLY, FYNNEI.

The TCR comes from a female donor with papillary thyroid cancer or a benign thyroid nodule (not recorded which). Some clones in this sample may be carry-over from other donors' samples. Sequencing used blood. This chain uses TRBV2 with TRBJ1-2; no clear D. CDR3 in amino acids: CASEIHRSRDGYTF. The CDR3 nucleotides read TGTGCCAGCGAAATCCATAGGTCGAGGGATGGCTACACCTTC.